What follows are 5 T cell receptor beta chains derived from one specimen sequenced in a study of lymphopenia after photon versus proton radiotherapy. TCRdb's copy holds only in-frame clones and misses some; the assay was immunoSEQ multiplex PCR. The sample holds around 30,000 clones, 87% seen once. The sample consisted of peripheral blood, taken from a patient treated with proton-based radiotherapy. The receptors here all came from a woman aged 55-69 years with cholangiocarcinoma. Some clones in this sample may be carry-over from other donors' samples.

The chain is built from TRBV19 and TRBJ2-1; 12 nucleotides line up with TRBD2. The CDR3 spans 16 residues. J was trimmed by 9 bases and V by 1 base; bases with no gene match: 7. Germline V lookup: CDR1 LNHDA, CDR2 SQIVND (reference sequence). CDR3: CASSIVRASGRAEQFF. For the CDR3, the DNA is TGTGCCAGTAGTATAGTGCGGGCTAGCGGGAGGGCTGAGCAGTTCTTC.

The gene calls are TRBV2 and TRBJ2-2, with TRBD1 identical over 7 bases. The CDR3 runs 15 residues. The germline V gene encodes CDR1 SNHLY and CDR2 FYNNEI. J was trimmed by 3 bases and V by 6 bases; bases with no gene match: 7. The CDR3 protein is CASSRDSGYTGELFF. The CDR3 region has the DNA TGTGCCAGCAGCCGGGACAGCGGCTACACCGGGGAGCTGTTTTTT.

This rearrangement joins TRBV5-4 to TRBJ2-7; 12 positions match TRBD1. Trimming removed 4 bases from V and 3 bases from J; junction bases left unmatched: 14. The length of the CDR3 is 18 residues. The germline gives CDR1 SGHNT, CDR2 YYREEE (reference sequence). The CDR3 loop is CASSPSGTGGAGIYEQYF. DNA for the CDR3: TGTGCCAGCAGCCCCTCCGGGACAGGGGGCGCGGGCATCTACGAGCAGTACTTC.

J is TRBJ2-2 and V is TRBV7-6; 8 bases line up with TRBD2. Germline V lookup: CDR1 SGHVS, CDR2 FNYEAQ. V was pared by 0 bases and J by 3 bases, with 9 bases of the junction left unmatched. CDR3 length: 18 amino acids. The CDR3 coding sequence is TGTGCCAGCAGCTTAGCCCCCGACCGGGGGGGTTACACCGGGGAGCTGTTTTTT. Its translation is CASSLAPDRGGYTGELFF. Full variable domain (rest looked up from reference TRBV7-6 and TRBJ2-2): GAGVSQSPRYKVTKRGQDVALRCDPISGHVSLYWYRQALGQGPEFLTYFNYEAQQDKSGLPNDRFSAERPEGSISTLTIQRTEQRDSAMYRCASSLAPDRGGYTGELFFGEGSRLTVL.

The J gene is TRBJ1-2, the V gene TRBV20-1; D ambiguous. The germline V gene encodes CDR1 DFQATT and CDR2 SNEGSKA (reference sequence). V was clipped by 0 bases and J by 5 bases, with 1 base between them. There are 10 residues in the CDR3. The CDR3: CSARDYGYTF. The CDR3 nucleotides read TGCAGTGCTAGAGATTATGGCTACACCTTC.